These 25 T cell receptor beta chains came from one sample sequenced in a study of cytomegalovirus exposure and HLA in healthy donors. In the PCR, 60 Vbeta and 13 Jbeta primers were used. Only in-frame clones appear in the TCRdb table, and some are missing; sequencing was by immunoSEQ multiplex PCR. The sample carries some 140,000 clones, 65% to 80% recorded once. Sequencing was done on a sample of PBMCs. The source of these receptors is a young woman in good health and CMV-seronegative.

The V and J genes are TRBV19 and TRBJ1-1; D possibly corresponds to TRBD1 (6 bases). The V end lost 5 bases, the J end lost 4 bases, and 11 bases lay between the germline ends. The germline gives CDR1 LNHDA, CDR2 SQIVND (reference sequence). There are 13 residues in the CDR3. The DNA for the CDR3 is TGTGCCAGTAGTGGGGGGGGGCTCACTGAAGCTTTCTTT. The encoded protein is CASSGGGLTEAFF.

The chain links TRBV21-1 to TRBJ1-2; the tabulated D call, TRBD1, remains unverified against the DNA. TRBV21-1 is an annotated pseudogene. The CDR3 is 16 residues long. The CDR3 DNA reads as TGTGCCAGCAGCTCGTTGTGTTGGGGCAGGGCTAGTGGCTACACCTTC. Translated, it gives CASSSLCWGRASGYTF.

This clone was seen only a few times. The V and J genes are TRBV14 and TRBJ2-7; 8 positions match TRBD2. Per germline, CDR1 SGHDN and CDR2 FVKESK. With 3 bases clipped from V and 2 bases from J, the junction kept 6 bases outside the gene matches. The CDR3 runs 15 residues. CDR3 sequence reads: CASSHIASGPYEQYF. The CDR3, as DNA: TGTGCCAGCAGCCACATAGCTAGCGGGCCCTACGAGCAGTACTTC.

This clone came up a few times. This chain uses TRBV6-5 with TRBJ1-1; D might be TRBD1 (6 bases). This CDR3 region has 12 residues. The ends were cut back, 7 bases at V and 2 bases at J, with 8 bases in the middle. Per the germline V gene, CDR1 is MNHEY and CDR2 is SVGAGI. CDR3 region: CASIGGNTEAFF. Written as DNA, the CDR3 is TGTGCCAGCATAGGGGGTAACACTGAAGCTTTCTTT.

The V call is TRBV10-3, the J call TRBJ2-5, with 8 nucleotides matching TRBD1. Germline V gene lookup returns CDR1 ENHRY and CDR2 SYGVKD. This CDR3 spans 13 amino acids. V was clipped by 6 bases and J by 3 bases; unmatched bases: 3. CDR3 DNA sequence: TGTGCCATCAGGCAGACAGGGGAAGAGACCCAGTACTTC. Translated, it gives CAIRQTGEETQYF.

In its sample, this clone was seen a few times. V usage is TRBV6-6 and J usage is TRBJ2-2, with TRBD2 identical over 13 bases. The junction had 4 bases not matched to a gene; V was cut back by 5 bases and J by 4 bases. Germline assignment: CDR1 MNHNY and CDR2 SVGAGI (reference sequence). The CDR3 contains 16 residues. Written as DNA, the CDR3 is TGTGCCAGCAGTCGCACTAGCGGGGGGGGCACCGGGGAGCTGTTTTTT. It encodes CASSRTSGGGTGELFF.

The chain has TRBV27 and TRBJ2-1; 13 bases are shared with TRBD2. With V trimmed by 7 bases and J by 7 bases, 10 bases remained unmatched. CDR3 length: 16 amino acids. Germline V lookup: CDR1 MNHEY, CDR2 SMNVEV (reference sequence). The CDR3 spells CASTSLGLAGDNEQFF. DNA of the CDR3: TGTGCCAGCACTTCCTTAGGACTAGCGGGAGATAATGAGCAGTTCTTC.

The chain joins TRBV4-1 to TRBJ2-3; 7 bases fit TRBD2. This CDR3 region has 15 residues. J lost 3 bases, V lost 6 bases, and 9 bases had no gene match. CDR1 and CDR2 from the germline V gene are MGHRA and YSYEKL. The CDR3 DNA sequence: TGCGCCAGCAGAGTGAGGGAGGGCCCTACAGATACGCAGTATTTT. Amino acid sequence: CASRVREGPTDTQYF.

The chain joins TRBV27 to TRBJ2-1; D is undetermined. V lost 3 bases to trimming and J lost 0 bases, with 12 bases between them. Germline V gene sequence: CDR1 MNHEY, CDR2 SMNVEV (reference sequence). The CDR3 totals 16 residues. The CDR3 region is CASSFLPADSYNEQFF. CDR3 nucleotide sequence: TGTGCCAGCAGTTTTCTTCCTGCGGACTCCTACAATGAGCAGTTCTTC.

A remark on this clone: At the DNA level, this CDR3 is encoded by other sequences in the same sample as well. This chain uses TRBV5-6 with TRBJ2-7; D is unclear. Trimming took off 4 bases at V and 0 bases at J, with 5 bases between the two ends. This CDR3 is built from 12 residues. CDR1 and CDR2 (germline): SGHDT, YYEEEE. As DNA, the CDR3 is TGTGCCAGCAGCCTAAGCTCCTACGAGCAGTACTTC. As protein: CASSLSSYEQYF. Drawing the rest from reference TRBV5-6 and TRBJ2-7, the complete variable domain is DAGVTQSPTHLIKTRGQQVTLRCSPKSGHDTVSWYQQALGQGPQFIFQYYEEEERQRGNFPDRFSGHQFPNYSSELNVNALLLGDSALYLCASSLSSYEQYFGPGTRLTVT.

The V and J genes are TRBV7-9 and TRBJ1-5, with 7 nucleotides matching TRBD1. Germline loops: CDR1 SEHNR, CDR2 FQNEAQ (reference sequence). V shed 4 bases, J shed 4 bases, and the junction held 10 bases outside the gene matches. This CDR3 comprises 16 residues. As DNA, the CDR3 is TGTGCCAGCAGCTCGGGGACAGACCATCGAAATCAGCCCCAGCATTTT. Its protein product is CASSSGTDHRNQPQHF.

V is TRBV5-4 and J is TRBJ1-3; D unclear. Germline assignment: CDR1 SGHNT and CDR2 YYREEE (reference sequence). Trimming removed 4 bases from V and 4 bases from J, with 12 bases in between. The CDR3 contains 14 residues. CDR3 region: CASSLELNGNTIYF. The CDR3 DNA reads as TGTGCCAGCAGCCTCGAGCTGAACGGAAACACCATATATTTT.

V is TRBV18 and J is TRBJ1-5; no reliable D call. The CDR3 has 17 residues. Germline lookup yields CDR1 KGHSH and CDR2 LQKENI. V was pared by 6 bases and J by 2 bases, with 20 bases between. The CDR3: CASSPDAGVDGNQPQHF. The CDR3, as DNA: TGTGCCAGCTCCCCGGATGCGGGCGTCGATGGCAATCAGCCCCAGCATTTT. Looking up the rest from reference TRBV18 and TRBJ1-5 gives the full variable domain: NAGVMQNPRHLVRRRGQEARLRCSPMKGHSHVYWYRQLPEEGLKFMVYLQKENIIDESGMPKERFSAEFPKEGPSILRIQQVVRGDSAAYFCASSPDAGVDGNQPQHFGDGTRLSIL.

The chain employs TRBV7-2 and TRBJ2-2, with D hard to call. CDR1 is SGHTA, CDR2 FQGNSA, per germline. This CDR3 spans 16 amino acids. Trimming took 1 base from V and 3 from J, leaving 12 bases between them. The CDR3 is CASSLGQSRHTGELFF. The CDR3 DNA follows: TGTGCCAGCAGCTTAGGACAATCCAGGCACACCGGGGAGCTGTTTTTT.

The V gene is TRBV11-2, the J gene TRBJ2-1; D gene unclear. Germline V CDR1 and CDR2: SGHAT, FQNNGV. The CDR3 has 14 residues. V dropped 5 bases and J dropped 11 bases, with 19 bases sitting between them. CDR3 loop: CASSPSKVGAKQFF. The CDR3 nucleotides are TGTGCCAGCAGCCCTAGTAAGGTTGGAGCCAAGCAGTTCTTC.

The chain is built from TRBV5-1 and TRBJ2-7; D is unclear. Trimming pared 9 bases from V and 0 bases from J, leaving 13 bases between. The CDR3 spans 13 residues. The germline V gene encodes CDR1 SGHRS and CDR2 YFSETQ. The CDR3 DNA reads TGCGCCAACCCCCCGGCAGGCTCCTACGAGCAGTACTTC. Its protein is CANPPAGSYEQYF.

CDR3 sequence reads: CASSLGRGGETQYF. The CDR3 bases are TGCGCCAGCAGCTTGGGAAGGGGTGGGGAGACCCAGTACTTC. The rearrangement uses TRBV5-1 and TRBJ2-5; a possible D gene is TRBD1 (5 bases). The V and J ends lost 0 bases and 5 bases respectively, with 11 bases between them. Germline V lookup: CDR1 SGHRS, CDR2 YFSETQ. CDR3 length equals 14 residues.

This chain links TRBV27 with TRBJ2-1, with 9 nucleotides matching TRBD2. The CDR3 extends over 16 amino acids. CDR1 is MNHEY, CDR2 SMNVEV, per germline (reference sequence). Losses at the gene ends were 2 bases for V and 6 bases for J; bases not matched to a gene: 8. CDR3 protein: CASSLGGGRATNEQFF. CDR3 nucleotides: TGTGCCAGCAGTTTAGGGGGCGGGAGGGCCACCAATGAGCAGTTCTTC.

This rearrangement joins TRBV7-8 to TRBJ2-2, with a weak D call TRBD1 (5 bases). V lost 4 bases, J lost 5 bases, and 17 bases lay in between. The germline V gene encodes CDR1 SGHVS and CDR2 FQNEAQ. The CDR3 is 16 amino acids. The CDR3, as DNA: TGTGCCAGCAGCTCCGTACAGGTGGAAGTAACCGGGGAGCTGTTTTTT. This codes for CASSSVQVEVTGELFF. Together with reference TRBV7-8 and TRBJ2-2, the CDR3 gives the full variable domain: GAGVSQSPRYKVAKRGQDVALRCDPISGHVSLFWYQQALGQGPEFLTYFQNEAQLDKSGLPSDRFFAERPEGSVSTLKIQRTQQEDSAVYLCASSSVQVEVTGELFFGEGSRLTVL.

The chain carries TRBV6-5 and TRBJ2-3, with 7 positions matching TRBD2. The germline V gene has CDR1 MNHEY and CDR2 SVGAGI. After removal of 5 bases from V and 9 bases from J, the junction contained 14 bases not matched to a gene. CDR3 length: 15 amino acids. CDR3 protein: CASSQSTSTPGTQYF. The CDR3 bases are TGTGCCAGCAGTCAATCGACTAGCACCCCCGGGACGCAGTATTTT.

This clone was found once. V is TRBV19 and J is TRBJ2-1; no clear D gene. The CDR3 is made up of 13 amino acids. V was cut by 3 bases and J by 7 bases, with 10 bases left in between. Germline CDR1 reads LNHDA; CDR2 reads SQIVND (reference sequence). CDR3 protein: CASSIGSGNEQFF. In DNA, the CDR3 is TGTGCCAGTAGTATTGGGTCCGGGAATGAGCAGTTCTTC. The full variable domain, in which reference TRBV19 and TRBJ2-1 provide the parts outside the CDR3, is DGGITQSPKYLFRKEGQNVTLSCEQNLNHDAMYWYRQDPGQGLRLIYYSQIVNDFQKGDIAEGYSVSREKKESFPLTVTSAQKNPTAFYLCASSIGSGNEQFFGPGTRLTVL.

V gene TRBV7-2 combines with J gene TRBJ1-2; D is perhaps TRBD1 (6 bases). V was trimmed by 4 bases and J by 0 bases, leaving 15 bases between them. This CDR3 region has 16 residues. Germline loops: CDR1 SGHTA, CDR2 FQGNSA. As DNA, the CDR3 is TGTGCCAGCAGCTACCCTGGGAGGGGGGCTAACTATGGCTACACCTTC. This encodes CASSYPGRGANYGYTF.

This sequence joins TRBV29-1 and TRBJ2-5; D remains ambiguous. Germline lookup yields CDR1 SQVTM and CDR2 ANQGSEA. V lost 2 bases, J lost 5 bases, and 9 bases lay in between. The CDR3 is 12 amino acids. The CDR3 loop is CSVEFQAETQYF. The CDR3 DNA reads TGCAGCGTTGAATTCCAGGCGGAGACCCAGTACTTC.

This clone has just a few counts. The V gene is TRBV20-1, the J gene TRBJ2-7; D is uncertain. CDR3 length equals 11 residues. Germline V gene lookup returns CDR1 DFQATT and CDR2 SNEGSKA (reference sequence). With 3 bases removed from V and 3 bases from J, the gap between germline ends came to 6 bases. CDR3: CSASILYEQYF. CDR3 DNA sequence: TGCAGTGCTAGTATCCTCTACGAGCAGTACTTC.

The chain links TRBV5-4 to TRBJ2-4, with D perhaps matching TRBD2 (7 bases). V was clipped by 4 bases and J by 0 bases, with 26 bases between them. The CDR3 has 20 residues. The germline V gene has CDR1 SGHNT and CDR2 YYREEE (reference sequence). The DNA for the CDR3 is TGTGCCAGCAGCCCCGGACCAACCTTAGGAGGGGGGGTAGCCAAAAACATTCAGTACTTC. This gives the protein CASSPGPTLGGGVAKNIQYF. Combining the CDR3 with reference TRBV5-4 and TRBJ2-4 gives the whole variable domain ETGVTQSPTHLIKTRGQQVTLRCSSQSGHNTVSWYQQALGQGPQFIFQYYREEENGRGNFPPRFSGLQFPNYSSELNVNALELDDSALYLCASSPGPTLGGGVAKNIQYFGAGTRLSVL.